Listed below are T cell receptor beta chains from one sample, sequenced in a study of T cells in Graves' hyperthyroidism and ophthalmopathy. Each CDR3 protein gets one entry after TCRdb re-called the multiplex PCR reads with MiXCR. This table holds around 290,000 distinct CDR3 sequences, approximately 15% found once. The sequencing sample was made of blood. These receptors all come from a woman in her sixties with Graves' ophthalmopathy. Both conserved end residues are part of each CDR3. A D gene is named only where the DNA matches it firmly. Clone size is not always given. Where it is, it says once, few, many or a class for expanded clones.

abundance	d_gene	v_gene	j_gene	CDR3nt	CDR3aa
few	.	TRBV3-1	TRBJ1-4	TGTGCCAGCAGCCGAGAGGGTGAAAAACTGTTTTTT	CASSREGEKLFF
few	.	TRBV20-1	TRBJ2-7	TGCAGTGCCCCGTATACCTCGGGAAACTACGAGCAGTACTTC	CSAPYTSGNYEQYF
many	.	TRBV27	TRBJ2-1	TGTGCCAGCAGTTTATTGGCGGGACGGTCCTACAATGAGCAGTTCTTC	CASSLLAGRSYNEQFF
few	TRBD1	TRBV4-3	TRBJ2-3	TGCGCCAGCAGCCAAGGGACAGGGATTGGTAGAGATACGCAGTATTTT	CASSQGTGIGRDTQYF
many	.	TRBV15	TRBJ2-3	TGTGCCACCAGCAGCTCCCCCGTGGGCGGAGATACGCAGTATTTT	CATSSSPVGGDTQYF
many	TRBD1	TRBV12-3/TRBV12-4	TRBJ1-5	TGTGCCAGCAGTAGGCAACAGGGGTCGGGCCAGCCCCAGCATTTT	CASSRQQGSGQPQHF
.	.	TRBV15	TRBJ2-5	TGTGCCACCAGCAGTTCCCCGGGCGGGGCGGGAGAGACCCAGTACTTC	CATSSSPGGAGETQYF
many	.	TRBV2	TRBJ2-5	TGTGCCAGCAGTCGGGTCCAAGAGACCCAGTACTTC	CASSRVQETQYF
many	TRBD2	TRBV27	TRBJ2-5	TGTGCCAGCAGTCGACTAGCGGGACAAGAGACCCAGTACTTC	CASSRLAGQETQYF
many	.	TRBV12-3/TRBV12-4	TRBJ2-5	TGTGCCAGCAGGTTAGGGCGGGAAGTCCAAGAGACCCAGTACTTC	CASRLGREVQETQYF
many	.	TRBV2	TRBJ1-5	TGTGCCAGCAGGGGGGGGGGCAATCAGCCCCAGCATTTT	CASRGGGNQPQHF
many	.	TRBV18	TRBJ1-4	TGTGCCAGCTCACCACCACAGGCTAATGAAAAACTGTTTTTT	CASSPPQANEKLFF
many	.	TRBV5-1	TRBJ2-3	TGCGCCAGCAGCACGGGACCAAACACAGATACGCAGTATTTT	CASSTGPNTDTQYF
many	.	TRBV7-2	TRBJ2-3	TGTGCCAGCAGCTTAGCCGCTGGGGAACGTTCGAGTACGCAGTATTTT	CASSLAAGERSSTQYF
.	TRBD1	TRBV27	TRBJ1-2	TGTGCCAGCAGTGCCTACCGGGACAGTCAAGGCTACACCTTC	CASSAYRDSQGYTF
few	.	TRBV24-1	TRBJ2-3	TGTGCCACCAGTGTAGGGGACACAGATACGCAGTATTTT	CATSVGDTDTQYF
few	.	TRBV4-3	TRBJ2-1	TGCGCCAGCAGCCAAGACCGCTTAACAGGGACGCCCTCCAATGGGCAGTTCTTC	CASSQDRLTGTPSNGQFF
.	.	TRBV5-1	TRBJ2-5	TGCGCCAGCAGCCAAGGGAACTCCAAAGAGACCCAGTACTTC	CASSQGNSKETQYF
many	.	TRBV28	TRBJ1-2	TGTGCCAGCAGTTTCCCGGGGGAAGGCTATGGCTACACCTTC	CASSFPGEGYGYTF
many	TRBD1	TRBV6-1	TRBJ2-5	TGTGCCGGAAGGACAGGGCAACAAGAGACCCAGTACTTC	CAGRTGQQETQYF
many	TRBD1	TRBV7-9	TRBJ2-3	TGTGCCAGCAGCTCGACAGGGGTGGTCGCAGATACGCAGTATTTT	CASSSTGVVADTQYF
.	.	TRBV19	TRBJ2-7	TGTGCCAGTAGTATAGATCTGACATACTCCTACGAGCAGTACTTC	CASSIDLTYSYEQYF
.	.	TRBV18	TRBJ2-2	TGTGCCAGCTCACTAAACACTGGGAGGACCGGGGAGCTGTTTTTT	CASSLNTGRTGELFF
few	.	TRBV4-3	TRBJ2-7	TGCGCCAGCAGCCAAGACGGGACTGGTAACTACGAGCAGTACTTC	CASSQDGTGNYEQYF
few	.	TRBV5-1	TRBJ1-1	TGCGCCAGCAGCTGGGGGGGGTCGGGATTCACTGAAGCTTTCTTT	CASSWGGSGFTEAFF
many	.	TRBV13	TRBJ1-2	TGTGCCAGCAGCTTAAGGGCGGGGAGAGCTAACTATGGCTACACCTTC	CASSLRAGRANYGYTF
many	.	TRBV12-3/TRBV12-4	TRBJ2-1	TGTGCCAGCAGTTTTTCGTATGATGAGCAGTTCTTC	CASSFSYDEQFF
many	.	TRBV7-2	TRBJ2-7	TGTGCCAGCAGCCCCACGAAGCTGACGGGTTCCTACGAGCAGTACTTC	CASSPTKLTGSYEQYF
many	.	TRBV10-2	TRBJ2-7	TGCGCCAGCACCGGCGACAGCTACGAGCAGTACTTC	CASTGDSYEQYF
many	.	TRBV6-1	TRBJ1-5	TGTGCCAGCACCACGGTAGATCAGCCCCAGCATTTT	CASTTVDQPQHF
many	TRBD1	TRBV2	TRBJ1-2	TGTGCCAGCAGTGAAGATAAGGGGGCACACGGCTACACCTTC	CASSEDKGAHGYTF
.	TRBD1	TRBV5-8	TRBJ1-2	TGTGCCAGCAGCTTGGCAGGGGGGATTAACTATGGCTACACCTTC	CASSLAGGINYGYTF
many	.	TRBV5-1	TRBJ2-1	TGCGCCAGCAGCTTGAACAGGGCCTACAATGAGCAGTTCTTC	CASSLNRAYNEQFF
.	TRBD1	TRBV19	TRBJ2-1	TGTGCCAGTAGTATCCCGGGACAGGGGGTCAATGAGCAGTTCTTC	CASSIPGQGVNEQFF
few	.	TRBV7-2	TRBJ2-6	TGTGCCAGCAGATCCGGGCTCTCTGGGGCCAACGTCCTGACTTTC	CASRSGLSGANVLTF
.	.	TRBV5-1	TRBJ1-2	TGCGCCAGCAGCTTGGTAGGGGGAGCAGATGGCTACACCTTC	CASSLVGGADGYTF
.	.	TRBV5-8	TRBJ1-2	TGTGCCAGTTTTGGGAGGGCAGCTAACTATGGCTACACCTTC	CASFGRAANYGYTF
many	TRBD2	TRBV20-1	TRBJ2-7	TGCAGCGCCCTGCGGGGGGCCTCACACTCCTACGAGCAGTACTTC	CSALRGASHSYEQYF
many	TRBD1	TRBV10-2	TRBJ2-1	TGCGCCAGCAGCCCAGGCTGGGGCAGGGGGAATAGGAATGAGCAGTTCTTC	CASSPGWGRGNRNEQFF